This T cell receptor beta chain emerged from a study of cytomegalovirus exposure and HLA in healthy donors (dated by TCRdb to 2016 to 2017). For context, the study as a whole: According to an earlier analysis of 450 to 650 of the donors, about 179 million T cells yielded 117 million unique TCR beta sequences and approximately 300 Gb of sequence data. An early release that covered 640 HLA-typed donors contained 300 to 350 gigabases of sequencing data and 85 million to 100 million unique TCR sequences. Of the roughly 400 genotyped donors, 65% to 90% fell in the genetic ancestry cluster associated with self-reported Caucasian donors. The study aimed to test whether signatures of past pathogen exposure could be identified by cataloging public T cell receptors. The study profiled the T cell repertoires of hundreds of subjects by immunosequencing and related them to cytomegalovirus serostatus. Along with the approximately 600-subject first cohort, a separate validation cohort of over a hundred different subjects was used. The study combined high-throughput TCR immunosequencing, statistical association of individual TCRs with disease status, and machine learning to predict cytomegalovirus infection status. A later analysis re-examined previously published TCR beta repertoires from around 670 donors and added high-resolution HLA genotyping to investigate patterns of TCR occurrence. Rather than drawing on any new phenotypic data, the later analysis identified candidate immune exposures from TCR beta sequences and the way those sequences occurred across donors. An earlier analysis of about 620 of the donors applied high-throughput TCR beta sequencing to assess whether each TCR beta V gene segment acted as functional or pseudogenic. Donor age, sex, ethnicity and CMV serostatus were compiled alongside the repertoire data. A later genetic analysis used genome-wide SNP genotypes for about 65% of the roughly 700 donors, treating that subset as a discovery cohort. All discovery cohort repertoires had been generated on a single sequencing platform. HLA typing covered class I and class II loci at four-digit resolution. The number of typed donors differed by locus: roughly 629-630 for A, B, C, DRB1 and DQB1; 500 to 550 for DQA1; 606 for DPA1; and 450 to 480 for DPB1. Roughly five DR-DQ haplotypes were handled as single units for association and clustering because linkage in the cohort was strong. Among around 400 genotyped donors of the cohort, an average of approximately 240,000 unique TCR beta nucleotide sequences were sequenced per donor, roughly 20% of them non-productive. Broad study findings and their caveats: An association between a missense DCLRE1C variant and V-gene and J-gene trimming of TCR beta chains was found in a later genetic analysis and replicated in an independent cohort. Correlated functional status among segregating V segments might reflect linkage disequilibrium, but an unknown experimental factor could not be ruled out. When HLA alleles, especially DR and DQ, strongly co-occurred, attributing TCR associations to individual alleles was difficult. Because counts were too low, around 17 rarely observed V segments, including chromosome 9 orphons, were left out of the earlier analysis of 587 of the donors. In a later analysis, 16,951 TCR beta sequences were associated with specific HLA alleles at a false discovery rate of 0.05. A further reported finding was that TCR beta sequences accurately predicted the HLA-A and HLA-B alleles for most subjects in the first cohort. Roughly uniform sequencing depth across donors was assumed in presence/absence analyses, although this assumption may not hold. Three of the identified cytomegalovirus-associated TCR beta chains were confirmed in vitro to be specific for cytomegalovirus antigens. Broadly in line with IMGT annotations, most TCR beta V segments showed up in productive rearrangements about 90% or about 30% of the time in an earlier analysis of 587 of the donors. A later analysis found that HLA-associated TCR beta chains were more clonally expanded and had lower generation probabilities than equally common non-associated chains. According to the authors, the approach could potentially be generalized to other disease states and immunological phenotypes. In a later analysis, most CMV-associated TCR beta chains were found to appear HLA-restricted, with HLA associations seemingly driven largely by CMV exposure. While some public TCRs were present in many individuals, most TCR sequences turned up only very rarely across donors. Only TCR beta chains were sequenced in this cohort, and the absence of alpha or paired-chain data limited detectable features. The study gave a list of some 150 TCR beta chains associated with cytomegalovirus. Compared with the roughly 670-donor mean, donors in an Asian-associated ancestry cluster had fewer N-insertions in productive TCRs, according to a later genetic analysis. Because some donors lacked HLA typing at each locus, the association tests relied only on the typed subset. The 87-base-pair reads could not distinguish some IMGT-functional V segments, including TRBV6-2 and TRBV6-3, so those segments were excluded. For the cohort, immune exposure information was limited to CMV serostatus. In a later analysis, TCR association rates were found to vary across HLA loci, with the most associated TCRs seen for DRB1 alleles and the fewest for HLA-C alleles. In a later analysis, several top co-occurrence clusters were reported to appear linked to parvovirus B19, influenza, CMV and Epstein-Barr virus. The classifier was reported to diagnose cytomegalovirus status with high specificity and sensitivity in both the original and validation cohorts. A cluster of highly shared sequence variants was judged likely to represent a technical artifact of the sequencing pipeline.

As to this clone: Its cognate antigen has yet to be identified.

The cohort comprised around 700 healthy bone marrow donors. At the time of sampling, every cohort member was nominally healthy, though immune exposures that went unrecorded were likely present. The donor was CMV seronegative and was included in the group of under 450 seronegative cohort members. A peripheral blood sample was provided by each donor, and peripheral blood mononuclear cells were used for TCR beta sequencing. The Qiagen DNeasy Blood Extraction Kit was used to extract genomic DNA from the blood cell samples. The library came from the immunoSEQ multiplex PCR assay. The multiplex PCR relied on a mix of 60 forward primers for TCR Vbeta segments and 13 reverse primers for TCR Jbeta segments. A multiplex PCR assay on genomic DNA amplified the CDR3 region of rearranged TCR beta genes. The amplified TCR beta libraries were sequenced on the Illumina HiSeq System as 87-base-pair reads. Per the original workflow: A later analysis counted around 72 million unique TCR beta chains across the roughly 700 repertoires, and 10 million to 11 million of these chains were shared by at least two donors. Raw reads were error-corrected and collapsed into unique sequences with a nearest-neighbor algorithm that merged closely related sequences to remove PCR and sequencing errors. To assign V, D and J gene segments, CDR3 sequences were aligned to IMGT reference sequences. For a sequence to be retained, at least a six-nucleotide match to both a V gene segment and a J gene segment was required. Rearrangements were called productive when the CDR3 lacked stop codons and stayed in frame with V and J; all others were non-productive. CDR3 was defined according to IMGT convention as the region running from the second conserved V-encoded cysteine to the conserved J-encoded phenylalanine. Sequences without an unambiguous match to a single V gene segment were excluded from the earlier analysis of about 600 of the donors. An earlier analysis of roughly 590 of the donors called V segments functional above 56.7% productive rearrangements and segregating when the between-donor standard deviation exceeded 5%. A statistical classification framework was developed to diagnose cytomegalovirus status using the catalog of TCR beta chain sequences. V and J gene assignment, in a later analysis, came from comparing TCR nucleotide sequences with IMGT/GENE-DB human TR gene sequences. In a later analysis, CDR3 sequences and most-parsimonious VDJ recombination scenarios were assigned using the TCRdist pipeline. In a later analysis, each TCR beta chain was defined by its CDR3 amino acid sequence together with its V-gene family, and reads without a unique V-gene family were excluded. In a later analysis, nearly 600 highly shared, low-generation-probability nucleotide sequences were removed to address suspected cross-contamination and a sequencing artifact. In a later analysis, a clonal expansion index was calculated for each public chain from normalized within-repertoire ranks of inferred template counts. In a later analysis, generation probabilities were computed with a VDJ recombination model fitted to out-of-frame rearrangements, and the resulting probabilities were checked against IGoR. Hypergeometric tests were used in a later analysis to score TCR-TCR, TCR-HLA and TCR-CMV co-occurrence, with a repertoire-size bias correction applied to the TCR pairs. False discovery rates were estimated in a later analysis by permuting HLA or CMV assignments 20 times. In a later analysis, co-occurring TCRs were grouped with DBSCAN, and TCRdist sequence similarity was added when clustering was performed within HLA-allele-positive subsets. Repertoires with fewer than 30,000 or more than 120,000 public chains were left out of co-occurrence clustering, as were five repertoires with anomalous nucleotide sharing. Not all clones reach the TCRdb copy of this immuneACCESS table, which keeps in-frame sequences only. Checked studies attribute under half of the gap to unresolved V genes and leave the rest unexplained. That table supplies the V and J calls and clone size; D and trimming were determined from the DNA. This sample's records show about 200,000 clones. Around 0.74% of the sample rests with the top ten.

At the junction V is shortened by 2 bases and J by 10 bases, with 16 bases in between. CDR1 and CDR2, per the germline V gene, are SGHRS and YFSETQ. The CDR3 spans 14 residues, from the cysteine through the phenylalanine. The DNA shown is the 42-base CDR3, in frame from base 1. Sequenced input: PBMCs. The receptor chain draws on TRBV5-1 and TRBJ2-1; 6 matching bases give a weak D call of TRBD1. The TCR sequence derives from a boy between 10 and 17 years old in good health and CMV-seronegative. The DNA sequence is given as TGCGCCAGCAGCTTTACCAGTCCCAGGGGAGAGCAGTTCTTC. This encodes CASSFTSPRGEQFF.